The 17 T cell receptor beta chains below come from one sample, sequenced in a study of cytomegalovirus exposure and HLA in healthy donors. Both 60 Vbeta primers and 13 Jbeta primers went into the PCR. Only in-frame clones appear in the TCRdb table, and some are missing; sequencing was by immunoSEQ multiplex PCR. The sample lists 100,000 or so clones; 70% to 80% were seen once. What was sequenced was PBMCs. The receptors shown here come from a man in his fifties or sixties in good health and CMV-seropositive.

This chain links TRBV6-6 with TRBJ2-5; D is undetermined. V lost 2 bases, J lost 0 bases, and 4 bases lay in between. Germline V gene data show CDR1 as MNHNY and CDR2 as SVGAGI (reference sequence). This CDR3 spans 13 amino acids. The CDR3 bases are TGTGCCAGCAGTTACCCCGACCAAGAGACCCAGTACTTC. As protein: CASSYPDQETQYF.

The chain has TRBV10-3 and TRBJ1-2, with 7 bases matching TRBD1. The CDR3 is made up of 17 amino acids. The V segment lost 0 bases and the J segment 6 bases; nucleotides outside the gene matches: 13. In germline, CDR1 is ENHRY, CDR2 SYGVKD. The CDR3 DNA reads as TGTGCCATCAGTGAGTCGATTTCTCACAGGGGAGGAAATGGCTACACCTTC. Translation: CAISESISHRGGNGYTF.

Worth noting for this clone: Other DNA sequences in this sample translate to the same CDR3. The J gene is TRBJ1-2, the V gene TRBV29-1; D perhaps matches TRBD1 (6 bases). Trimming took off 0 bases at V and 1 base at J, with 18 bases between the two ends. There are 17 residues in the CDR3. CDR1 is SQVTM and CDR2 is ANQGSEA in the germline V gene. CDR3 in DNA: TGCAGCGTTGAAGATAGCCCAGGGGTGGGGTATAACTATGGCTACACCTTC. Translating it yields CSVEDSPGVGYNYGYTF. The full variable domain, its missing parts supplied by reference TRBV29-1 and TRBJ1-2, is SAVISQKPSRDICQRGTSLTIQCQVDSQVTMMFWYRQQPGQSLTLIATANQGSEATYESGFVIDKFPISRPNLTFSTLTVSNMSPEDSSIYLCSVEDSPGVGYNYGYTFGSGTRLTVV.

This sequence joins TRBV5-1 and TRBJ2-6; 8 bases are shared with TRBD1. With 0 bases clipped from V and 2 bases from J, the junction kept 1 base outside the gene matches. This CDR3 has 16 amino acids. The germline V gene encodes CDR1 SGHRS and CDR2 YFSETQ. This CDR3 is CASSLEQGAGANVLTF. CDR3 sequence (DNA): TGCGCCAGCAGCTTGGAACAGGGGGCTGGGGCCAACGTCCTGACTTTC.

The rearrangement joins TRBV29-1 to TRBJ2-7; 8 nucleotides line up with TRBD2. The CDR3 is made up of 15 amino acids. V gave up 5 bases and J gave up 5 bases; unmatched junction bases: 14. Germline assignment: CDR1 SQVTM and CDR2 ANQGSEA. This chain's CDR3 is CSVSKGLASVNEQYF. The CDR3 region has the DNA TGCAGCGTTTCTAAAGGACTAGCCTCGGTAAACGAGCAGTACTTC.

The J gene is TRBJ2-3, the V gene TRBV5-6, with no clear D. From germline, CDR1 is SGHDT and CDR2 YYEEEE. The V and J ends lost 2 bases and 2 bases respectively, with 9 bases between them. This CDR3 contains 14 residues. The CDR3, as DNA: TGTGCCAGCAGCTTTCTAGTCCACACAGATACGCAGTATTTT. It translates to CASSFLVHTDTQYF.

The genes are TRBV5-4 and TRBJ2-5; the D gene is possibly TRBD2 (7 bases). Germline loops: CDR1 SGHNT, CDR2 YYREEE (reference sequence). The CDR3 length is 17 residues. With 0 bases removed from V and 5 bases from J, the gap between germline ends came to 20 bases. The CDR3 protein is CASSLAPRGAFAETQYF. The CDR3 bases are TGTGCCAGCAGCTTGGCCCCTCGGGGGGCATTCGCTGAGACCCAGTACTTC.

This clone came up a few times. The same CDR3 arises from other DNA sequences in this sample as well. This chain uses TRBV2 with TRBJ1-1; no firm D call. The CDR3 sequence is 13 residues long. V was trimmed by 3 bases and J by 0 bases, leaving 5 bases between them. Germline assignment: CDR1 SNHLY and CDR2 FYNNEI. CDR3 DNA: TGTGCCAGCAGTGAGAGGGTGAACACTGAAGCTTTCTTT. It translates to CASSERVNTEAFF.

There are a few counts of this clone. The chain employs TRBV6-6 and TRBJ2-5; D is possibly TRBD2 (5 bases). Germline assignment: CDR1 MNHNY and CDR2 SVGAGI (reference sequence). This CDR3 comprises 16 residues. V shed 6 bases and J shed 4 bases, with 21 bases lying between them. In DNA form, the CDR3 reads TGTGCCAGCAGCCCCCGGGATCCGACGGGTGCAGAGACCCAGTACTTC. This gives the protein CASSPRDPTGAETQYF.

This chain uses TRBV19 with TRBJ2-7; 10 nucleotides align to TRBD2. J lost 2 bases, V lost 3 bases, and 13 bases had no gene match. Germline V gene lookup returns CDR1 LNHDA and CDR2 SQIVND (reference sequence). The CDR3 sequence is 18 residues long. CDR3 bases: TGTGCCAGTAGTATTAAAATCGCGGCTAGCGGGAGTACCTACGAGCAGTACTTC. Amino acid sequence: CASSIKIAASGSTYEQYF.

The chain joins TRBV2 to TRBJ1-4; perhaps TRBD1 as D (5 bases). V lost 4 bases and J lost 10, with 10 bases in between. The CDR3 runs to 12 residues. Germline-derived CDR1 and CDR2 are SNHLY and FYNNEI. DNA of the CDR3: TGTGCCAGCAGTGGGGCGGGACCAAAACTGTTTTTT. It specifies CASSGAGPKLFF.

The V and J genes are TRBV10-3 and TRBJ2-3; D uncertain. CDR1 is ENHRY, CDR2 SYGVKD, per germline. CDR3 length equals 15 residues. Trimming shortened V by 2 bases and J by 0 bases, and 9 bases separated the two germline ends. For the CDR3, the DNA is TGTGCCATCAGTGAGACTTCTACTAGCACAGATACGCAGTATTTT. Its translation: CAISETSTSTDTQYF.

This rearrangement joins TRBV5-1 to TRBJ1-2, with D perhaps TRBD1 (6 bases). The CDR3 runs to 15 residues. V lost 4 bases to trimming and J lost 5 bases, with 18 bases between them. Germline values: CDR1 SGHRS, CDR2 YFSETQ. This CDR3 is CASSVDRPASYGYTF. The CDR3, as DNA: TGCGCCAGCAGCGTCGACAGGCCCGCTTCTTATGGCTACACCTTC.

The chain recombines TRBV11-2 with TRBJ2-5; the match to TRBD2 covers 10 bases. V was pared by 3 bases and J by 4 bases, with 14 bases of the junction left unmatched. The CDR3 loop spans 18 amino acids. Germline V gene sequence: CDR1 SGHAT, CDR2 FQNNGV. For the CDR3, the DNA is TGTGCCAGCAGCTTTACATCATCAGCGGGAGGGCCACTAGAGACCCAGTACTTC. It yields the protein CASSFTSSAGGPLETQYF. Full variable domain (remainder filled in from reference TRBV11-2 and TRBJ2-5): EAGVAQSPRYKIIEKRQSVAFWCNPISGHATLYWYQQILGQGPKLLIQFQNNGVVDDSQLPKDRFSAERLKGVDSTLKIQPAKLEDSAVYLCASSFTSSAGGPLETQYFGPGTRLLVL.

The chain carries TRBV10-1 and TRBJ2-5, with TRBD2 as a possible D gene (5 bases). This CDR3 spans 15 amino acids. Trimming removed 2 bases at V and 3 bases at J, with 13 bases between. CDR1 is WNHNN, CDR2 SYGVQD, per germline (reference sequence). The CDR3 sequence: CASSESRRAEETQYF. In DNA, the CDR3 is TGCGCCAGCAGTGAGAGTCGAAGAGCGGAAGAGACCCAGTACTTC.

V gene TRBV27 combines with J gene TRBJ2-3; no clear D gene. Deletions cut 5 bases from V and 2 bases from J, with 8 bases between. CDR1 is MNHEY and CDR2 is SMNVEV in the germline V gene (reference sequence). This CDR3 is 13 amino acids long. The chain's CDR3 is CASSPLNTDTQYF. Here the CDR3 DNA reads TGTGCCAGCAGTCCCCTTAACACAGATACGCAGTATTTT.

This chain joins TRBV6-1 and TRBJ1-2; tentatively, D is TRBD1 (5 bases). V was trimmed by 3 bases and J by 6 bases, leaving 14 bases between them. This CDR3 contains 14 residues. Germline CDR1 MNHNS, CDR2 SASEGT. The DNA for the CDR3 is TGTGCCAGCAGTGATCCCGGGGGTGTGGATGGCTACACCTTC. This sequence encodes CASSDPGGVDGYTF.